This passage covers 5 T cell receptor beta chains from one sample sequenced in a study of a mutant IDH1 vaccine in newly diagnosed glioma. Sequencing used immunoSEQ multiplex PCR; TCRdb keeps in-frame clones, though not all of them. The sample gives tens of thousands of clones, about 85% of which show up once; 5.4% is in the top ten. Stated time point: baseline, week 1 (first vaccination visit). As for treatment: pre-vaccination baseline after standard-of-care therapy. The sequences come from PBMCs, collected from a glioma patient treated with radiotherapy, temozolomide or both. Receptors originate from a man aged 35 to 55 with glioma.

This clone was counted a few times. The V call is TRBV30, the J call TRBJ1-3; D may be TRBD1 (6 bases). The CDR3 contains 14 residues. The V and J ends lost 4 bases and 0 bases respectively, with 10 bases between them. Germline V lookup: CDR1 GTSNPN, CDR2 SVGIG (reference sequence). The CDR3 is CAWTRGRSGNTIYF. As DNA, the CDR3 is TGTGCCTGGACCCGGGGGCGCTCTGGAAACACCATATATTTT.

This clone was seen only a few times. The rearrangement links TRBV2 to TRBJ1-4; the D is unclear. Germline V gene lookup returns CDR1 SNHLY and CDR2 FYNNEI. This CDR3 region has 15 residues. V lost 2 bases to trimming and J lost 0 bases, with 7 bases between them. In DNA, the CDR3 is TGTGCCAGCAGTGAAAACAGACCAACTAATGAAAAACTGTTTTTT. Its translation: CASSENRPTNEKLFF.

The chain is built from TRBV25-1 and TRBJ1-6; the D is unclear. The germline gives CDR1 MGHDK, CDR2 SYGVNS. The V gene lost 4 bases and the J gene lost 2 bases, with 12 bases spanning the gap. This CDR3 region has 16 residues. CDR3 sequence (DNA): TGTGCCAGCAGTGGAATCGAGGGAGCCTATAATTCACCCCTCCACTTT. As protein: CASSGIEGAYNSPLHF.

This rearrangement joins TRBV19 to TRBJ1-1, with 7 nucleotides matching TRBD1. CDR1 LNHDA and CDR2 SQIVND come from the germline V gene (reference sequence). This CDR3 is 14 amino acids long. With V trimmed by 6 bases and J by 4 bases, 8 bases remained unmatched. The CDR3 DNA reads as TGTGCCAGTAGGGCTACAGGGGCTGGCACTGAAGCTTTCTTT. Its translation is CASRATGAGTEAFF.

The chain uses TRBV7-9 and TRBJ2-7, with 10 bases fitting TRBD2. The germline CDR1 and CDR2 sequences are SEHNR and FQNEAQ (reference sequence). After removal of 5 bases from V and 6 bases from J, the junction contained 4 bases not matched to a gene. CDR3 size: 13 residues. DNA of the CDR3: TGTGCCAGCAGCGATCAGCGGGAGGGCGAGCAGTACTTC. Protein product: CASSDQREGEQYF.